Below are 26 T cell receptor beta chains sequenced from a single sample in a study of T cells after yellow fever vaccination. One entry per CDR3 protein results from TCRdb running MiXCR on the 5' RACE reads. Of 250,000 to 400,000 distinct CDR3 sequences listed, about 4% are singletons. Source: PBMCs, taken 5 days after the yellow fever booster vaccination. The receptor set was obtained from a man younger than 35 who received the YFV17D yellow fever vaccine.

This clonotype was seen repeatedly, ten times or more. This chain uses TRBV29-1 with TRBJ1-3; D ambiguous. CDR1 and CDR2 from the germline V gene are SQVTM and ANQGSEA. This CDR3 spans 13 amino acids. Trimming left V 4 bases short and J 0 bases short, with 7 bases between. The CDR3 is CSVVTFSGNTIYF. The DNA for the CDR3 is TGCAGCGTTGTCACCTTCTCTGGAAACACCATATATTTT.

V and J are TRBV6-5 and TRBJ2-7; D gene unclear. The CDR3 sequence is 13 residues long. From germline, CDR1 is MNHEY and CDR2 SVGAGI. Deletions cut 6 bases from V and 0 bases from J, with 9 bases between. CDR3 DNA sequence: TGTGCCAGCAGCCCCACCAGCTCCTACGAGCAGTACGTC. Residues: CASSPTSSYEQYV.

This clonotype has a count of ten or more. This sequence joins TRBV4-2 and TRBJ2-7; D not certain. Looked up from germline, CDR1 is LGHNA and CDR2 is YNFKEQ. V was clipped by 0 bases and J by 3 bases, with 9 bases between them. The length of the CDR3 is 14 residues. The CDR3 region is CASSQERVDYEQYF. In DNA, the CDR3 is TGTGCCAGCAGCCAAGAAAGGGTAGACTACGAGCAGTACTTC.

In this sample, this clonotype turned up a few times. The rearrangement links TRBV5-1 to TRBJ2-3, with 8 bases lining up with TRBD2. The CDR3 totals 16 residues. V shed 3 bases and J 0 bases; nucleotides not matched to a gene: 6. Per germline, CDR1 SGHRS and CDR2 YFSETQ. The CDR3 region is CASSSGGVSSTDTQYF. Written as DNA, the CDR3 is TGCGCCAGCAGCTCGGGGGGGGTGTCTAGCACAGATACGCAGTATTTT.

The sample holds a few counts of this clonotype. The rearrangement links TRBV3-1 to TRBJ2-2, with 8 positions matching TRBD2. V lost 2 bases, J lost 1 base, and 6 bases stayed unmatched. The CDR3 runs to 17 residues. Germline V gives CDR1 LGHDT, CDR2 YNNKEL (reference sequence). The CDR3 loop reads CASSQIVSGGNTGELFF. In nucleotides, the CDR3 is TGTGCCAGCAGCCAAATCGTCAGCGGGGGGAACACCGGGGAGCTGTTTTTT.

This chain uses TRBV11-2 with TRBJ2-5; 13 bases are shared with TRBD2. From germline, CDR1 is SGHAT and CDR2 FQNNGV. The CDR3 has 16 residues. Germline trimming cut 1 base from V and 7 bases from J; bases unmatched to any gene: 6. In nucleotides, the CDR3 is TGTGCCAGCAGCTTAGCACTAGCGGGGGGGACCGGGACCCAGTACTTC. This sequence encodes CASSLALAGGTGTQYF. The full variable domain, in which reference TRBV11-2 and TRBJ2-5 provide the parts outside the CDR3, is EAGVAQSPRYKIIEKRQSVAFWCNPISGHATLYWYQQILGQGPKLLIQFQNNGVVDDSQLPKDRFSAERLKGVDSTLKIQPAKLEDSAVYLCASSLALAGGTGTQYFGPGTRLLVL.

This clonotype occurred a few times. As DNA, the CDR3 is TGCGCCAGCAGCTCCCAGGCCTTTGGACAGCTCAACACTGAAGCTTTCTTT. Its protein product is CASSSQAFGQLNTEAFF. V and J are TRBV5-1 and TRBJ1-1, with a tentative D call TRBD1 (6 bases). V gave up 3 bases and J gave up 2 bases, with 20 bases separating them. Germline V gene lookup returns CDR1 SGHRS and CDR2 YFSETQ. The CDR3 length is 17 residues. Looking up the rest from reference TRBV5-1 and TRBJ1-1 gives the full variable domain: KAGVTQTPRYLIKTRGQQVTLSCSPISGHRSVSWYQQTPGQGLQFLFEYFSETQRNKGNFPGRFSGRQFSNSRSEMNVSTLELGDSALYLCASSSQAFGQLNTEAFFGQGTRLTVV.

At least ten counts were recorded for this clonotype. The gene calls are TRBV5-1 and TRBJ2-7; 9 nucleotides line up with TRBD1. Trimming removed 5 bases from V and 5 bases from J; junction bases left unmatched: 5. In germline, CDR1 is SGHRS, CDR2 YFSETQ. The CDR3 sequence is 13 residues long. This chain's CDR3 is CASSGTGLDEQYF. The CDR3 DNA reads TGCGCCAGCAGTGGGACAGGGCTCGACGAGCAGTACTTC.

This sequence joins TRBV20-1 and TRBJ2-7; a weak D match, TRBD2 (7 bases). The CDR3 totals 15 residues. Germline V gene lookup returns CDR1 DFQATT and CDR2 SNEGSKA (reference sequence). Trimming cost V 6 bases and J 2 bases, with 20 bases left between them. This chain's CDR3 is CSAGGGQVQTYEQYF. The DNA of the CDR3 is TGCAGTGCGGGGGGGGGCCAGGTTCAGACCTACGAGCAGTACTTC.

This chain connects TRBV20-1 to TRBJ1-1; possible D gene TRBD1, 6 bases. Germline V lookup: CDR1 DFQATT, CDR2 SNEGSKA (reference sequence). CDR3 length equals 13 residues. V lost 3 bases to trimming and J lost 4 bases, with 12 bases between them. CDR3 loop: CSARGGGVTEAFF. The CDR3 DNA reads TGCAGTGCTAGGGGGGGCGGGGTCACTGAAGCTTTCTTT.

This clonotype was detected many times. The rearrangement joins TRBV6-5 to TRBJ2-1, with D maybe TRBD1 (5 bases). Germline CDR1 reads MNHEY; CDR2 reads SVGAGI. V lost 7 bases and J lost 7, with 17 bases in between. CDR3 length equals 14 residues. CDR3 in amino acids: CASTWMEGDNEQFF. The CDR3 bases are TGTGCCAGCACGTGGATGGAAGGGGATAATGAGCAGTTCTTC.

This clonotype occurred a few times. J is TRBJ2-1 and V is TRBV7-2, with TRBD2 identical over 10 bases. The CDR3 covers 17 residues. Germline V gene lookup returns CDR1 SGHTA and CDR2 FQGNSA. J was trimmed by 4 bases and V by 3 bases; bases with no gene match: 9. CDR3 in DNA: TGTGCCAGCAGCTTTCGGGGGGGACTAGCGAGTTACAATGAGCAGTTCTTC. Protein: CASSFRGGLASYNEQFF.

This clonotype was seen more than once but under ten times. This chain joins TRBV4-3 and TRBJ2-3; the D gene is possibly TRBD1 (5 bases). V was shortened by 4 bases and J by 6 bases, with 20 bases between the two germline ends. Per the germline V gene, CDR1 is LGHNA and CDR2 is YSLEER. The CDR3 is 16 residues long. CDR3 sequence (DNA): TGCGCCAGCAGCCCGAAAGCAGGGCAGGGAACGGATACGCAGTATTTT. This translates into CASSPKAGQGTDTQYF.

V usage is TRBV5-1 and J usage is TRBJ2-6, with D perhaps assigned TRBD1 or TRBD2 (5 bases each). Trimming cost V 4 bases and J 2 bases, with 10 bases left between them. CDR1 and CDR2 (germline): SGHRS, YFSETQ. CDR3 length: 15 amino acids. The CDR3 region is CASSRWGTGANVLTF. Written as DNA, the CDR3 is TGCGCCAGCAGCCGGTGGGGGACTGGGGCCAACGTCCTGACTTTC. Full variable domain (remainder filled in from reference TRBV5-1 and TRBJ2-6): KAGVTQTPRYLIKTRGQQVTLSCSPISGHRSVSWYQQTPGQGLQFLFEYFSETQRNKGNFPGRFSGRQFSNSRSEMNVSTLELGDSALYLCASSRWGTGANVLTFGAGSRLTVL.

V is TRBV19 and J is TRBJ1-1, with a possible D match to TRBD1 (6 bases). Germline CDR1 LNHDA, CDR2 SQIVND (reference sequence). This CDR3 comprises 15 residues. Trimming shortened V by 2 bases and J by 2 bases, and 12 bases separated the two germline ends. CDR3 coding DNA: TGTGCCAGTAGTATACGGGGGGCCCCAAACACTGAAGCTTTCTTT. It yields the protein CASSIRGAPNTEAFF.

The J gene is TRBJ2-4, the V gene TRBV4-2, with 7 bases that match TRBD2. There are 18 residues in the CDR3. The ends lost 4 bases at V and 0 bases at J; junction bases unmatched: 12. Germline V CDR1 and CDR2: LGHNA, YNFKEQ. The CDR3 DNA reads as TGTGCCAGCAGCCCACGGGGGGAAGCGCTTGTAGCCAAAAACATTCAGTACTTC. It encodes CASSPRGEALVAKNIQYF.

This clonotype occurred a few times. The V and J genes are TRBV4-3 and TRBJ2-2, with D possibly matching TRBD2 (6 bases). Trimming stripped 1 base from V and 7 bases from J, with 7 bases between. The CDR3 spans 13 residues. Germline V CDR1 and CDR2: LGHNA, YSLEER. CDR3 protein: CASSQGGGGELFF. CDR3 nucleotides: TGCGCCAGCAGCCAAGGGGGAGGCGGGGAGCTGTTTTTT.

At least ten counts were recorded for this clonotype. This chain uses TRBV6-2 or TRBV6-3 with TRBJ2-1; D call uncertain. Trimming removed 2 bases from V and 8 bases from J, with 22 bases in between. Germline V CDR1 and CDR2: MNHEY, SVGEGT. The CDR3 length is 17 residues. Here the CDR3 DNA reads TGTGCCAGCAGTTACGCTATAAGCCCTAGAGTGATCTATGAGCAGTTCTTC. It is translated as CASSYAISPRVIYEQFF.

V gene TRBV12-3 or TRBV12-4 combines with J gene TRBJ1-6; D is ambiguous. CDR3 length: 14 amino acids. The V end was cut by 5 bases, the J end by 6 bases, with 11 bases between. CDR3 nucleotide sequence: TGTGCCAGCAGTCCCTCCCAGGTTAATTCACCCCTCCACTTT. Its translation is CASSPSQVNSPLHF.

The CDR3 is CATGRQETQYF. Here the CDR3 DNA reads TGTGCCACGGGACGGCAAGAGACCCAGTACTTC. The genes are TRBV7-2 and TRBJ2-5; D tentatively fits TRBD1 or TRBD2 (5 bases each). The germline V gene encodes CDR1 SGHTA and CDR2 FQGNSA. This CDR3 has 11 residues. V was clipped by 10 bases and J by 2 bases, with 8 bases between them.

The rearrangement uses TRBV3-1 and TRBJ2-1; 9 nucleotides line up with TRBD2. This CDR3 is 15 amino acids long. In germline, CDR1 is LGHDT, CDR2 YNNKEL (reference sequence). V lost 7 bases and J lost 7; bases outside the gene matches: 11. The CDR3 DNA reads as TGTGCCAGCACCAACGCGGGAGGGGCTCGTAATGAGCAGTTCTTC. Its protein product is CASTNAGGARNEQFF.

This clonotype was seen more than once but under ten times. This chain joins TRBV29-1 and TRBJ1-2, with 7 bases that match TRBD1. Germline assignment: CDR1 SQVTM and CDR2 ANQGSEA. The V and J ends lost 7 bases and 3 bases, in that order; junction bases with no gene match: 2. The CDR3 has 11 amino acids. The CDR3 loop reads CSAGQDYGYTF. In nucleotides, the CDR3 is TGCAGCGCCGGACAGGACTATGGCTACACCTTC.

The genes are TRBV11-2 and TRBJ2-1; TRBD2 matches at 10 bases. V shed 1 base and J 0 bases; nucleotides not matched to a gene: 3. This CDR3 region has 17 residues. Germline CDR1 and CDR2: SGHAT and FQNNGV. This chain's CDR3 is CASSLGTSGASYNEQFF. In DNA, the CDR3 is TGTGCCAGCAGCTTAGGGACTAGCGGAGCCTCCTACAATGAGCAGTTCTTC.

The gene calls are TRBV29-1 and TRBJ1-2; possibly TRBD1 for D (5 bases). The CDR3 extends over 13 amino acids. Germline V gene lookup returns CDR1 SQVTM and CDR2 ANQGSEA. V was shortened by 4 bases and J by 1 base, with 10 bases between the two germline ends. In DNA, the CDR3 is TGCAGCGTTGCGGACATCCATAACTATGGCTACACCTTC. Its translation is CSVADIHNYGYTF. Based on the CDR3 plus reference TRBV29-1 and TRBJ1-2, the full variable domain is SAVISQKPSRDICQRGTSLTIQCQVDSQVTMMFWYRQQPGQSLTLIATANQGSEATYESGFVIDKFPISRPNLTFSTLTVSNMSPEDSSIYLCSVADIHNYGYTFGSGTRLTVV.

The chain uses TRBV3-1 and TRBJ2-7; 8 bases map to TRBD1. The CDR3 runs 16 residues. J gave up 5 bases and V 3 bases, and 12 bases lay outside the gene matches. Germline CDR1 is LGHDT and CDR2 is YNNKEL (reference sequence). CDR3 sequence reads: CASSHATGTGLHEQYF. DNA for the CDR3: TGTGCCAGCAGCCATGCCACCGGGACAGGCTTACACGAGCAGTACTTC.

The V gene is TRBV4-2, the J gene TRBJ1-1, with unresolved D. The length of the CDR3 is 20 residues. V lost 0 bases to trimming and J lost 7 bases, with 30 bases between them. The V gene's germline CDR1 is LGHNA and CDR2 YNFKEQ. The CDR3 reads CASSQDLYVVGILAVYEAFF. As DNA, the CDR3 is TGTGCCAGCAGCCAAGATCTTTATGTAGTGGGGATCTTAGCGGTATATGAAGCTTTCTTT.